Below, one TCR beta chain is given with its context. This entry is derived from a study of blood T cell repertoires in COVID-19. Study in general: Collection of acute and convalescent COVID-19 samples took place in the United States, Italy and Spain.

CDR1 and CDR2 (germline): SGDLS, YYNGEE. The CDR3 loop spans 14 amino acids. V shed 0 bases, J shed 4 bases, and the junction held 3 bases outside the gene matches. The data were produced by immunoSEQ multiplex PCR, yet TCRdb's version contains in-frame clones alone and is incomplete. The sample carries more than 150,000 clones, roughly 85% recorded once. The specimen was peripheral blood. The sequence was obtained from a young woman with acute or convalescent COVID-19. The chain uses TRBV9 and TRBJ1-1; 7 bases line up with TRBD1. The CDR3 loop reads CASSVGGGATEAFF. DNA of the CDR3: TGTGCCAGCAGCGTAGGAGGGGGCGCCACTGAAGCTTTCTTT.